This T cell receptor beta chain was sequenced during a study of CD8 T cells in Susac syndrome (dated by TCRdb to 2018 to 2020). In the study overall: Of the Susac syndrome patients who were sequenced, eight were in clinical remission while more than five had clinically active disease. At blood withdrawal, Susac syndrome patients were therapy-naive, treated with corticosteroids (with IVIg additionally given to some), or treated with IVIg alone. Whether CD8+ T cell activation and differentiation in Susac syndrome was antigen driven was tested using repertoire sequencing. Beyond this particular receptor, the publication reports: The number of individuals in the TCR sequencing and HLA analysis was recognized as being relatively small. The CD4+ T cell repertoire of patients with Susac syndrome showed no detectable clonal expansion.

RNA was extracted with the RNeasy kit and about 0.5 to 1 ug was reverse transcribed using random hexamers. TCR beta CDR3 regions were amplified with the immunoSEQ multiplex PCR assay covering 54 Vbeta and 13 Jbeta segments. PCR amplification bias was corrected by using a synthetic template baseline for primer optimization and computational correction. The published analysis was carried out like this. Only productive sequences were kept, with reads annotated to V, D and J genes according to IMGT and analyzed in immunoSEQ Analyzer. Clonality was calculated as one minus the Shannon entropy normalized by log2 of the number of productive unique sequences. For each patient and control, public and private clones were evaluated among the 100 most prevalent clones. Susac-specific clones were defined as absent from healthy and MS cohorts, approximately 1,000 published viral clones and other ImmuneACCESS disease sequences. In TCRdb, the public reads were trimmed at Q25 with fastp and aligned with MiXCR, with productive beta chains retained. Records with the same CDR3 protein are collapsed into one entry carrying the most frequent genes and DNA. The V and J calls follow TCRdb's processing rather than the paper's. The sample data list over 150,000 distinct CDR3 sequences, and just under 95% of these were observed just once. The top ten clones comprise 0.085% to 0.1% of the sample.

The CDR3, from cysteine to phenylalanine, totals 16 residues. The only DNA kept is the CDR3, 48 bases in frame from the first base. Trimmed from V: 3 bases; trimmed from J: 5 bases; junction bases lacking a gene match: 7. Per the germline V gene, KGHSH is the CDR1 and LQKENI is the CDR2. A remark on this clonotype: Its antigen is currently not known. The sample holds no much larger clone one base away, and base qualities are not on file.

Peripheral blood CD8+ and CD4+ T cells from healthy donors, Susac syndrome patients and multiple sclerosis patients were profiled by high-throughput TCR beta sequencing. The Susac syndrome patients fulfilled recently defined diagnostic criteria for definite or probable disease. Bulk CD8+ and CD4+ T cells were purified magnetically by negative isolation, whereas CD8+ TEMRA cells were enriched by FACS. Blood was collected in EDTA tubes and processed within 24 hours, with PBMCs isolated through density gradient centrifugation. PBMCs intended for TCR sequencing were cryopreserved in liquid nitrogen and were subsequently thawed in a 37 degrees C water bath. The sorted or isolated CD4+, CD8+ and CD8+ TEMRA cells reached a purity of at least 90%.

This receptor chain uses TRBV18 and TRBJ2-3, with 11 bases in between that match TRBD2. Sequenced sample: CD4+ T cells from PBMCs. This TCR was sampled from a human donor with Susac syndrome. The DNA sequence is as follows: TGTGCCAGCTCACCGTGGACTAGCGGGCAGGAAGATACGCAGTATTTT. Its translation reads: CASSPWTSGQEDTQYF. The reference TRBV18 and TRBJ2-3 proteins fill in what lies around the CDR3, so the full variable domain reads NAGVMQNPRHLVRRRGQEARLRCSPMKGHSHVYWYRQLPEEGLKFMVYLQKENIIDESGMPKERFSAEFPKEGPSILRIQQVVRGDSAAYFCASSPWTSGQEDTQYFGPGTRLTVL.